Listed here are 22 T cell receptor beta chains from one sample, sequenced in a study of technical replicates of blood from several donors. Clones were read by immunoSEQ multiplex PCR, and TCRdb kept only the in-frame ones, dropping some. This sample has around 76,000 clones, with 98% found just once. The sequenced sample was T cells isolated from PBMCs. All receptors come from a human donor in good health.

This clone was counted once. The chain couples TRBV18 to TRBJ2-7; 7 bases agree with TRBD1. J lost 2 bases, V lost 2 bases, and 9 bases had no gene match. The CDR3 length is 16 residues. Germline V gene lookup returns CDR1 KGHSH and CDR2 LQKENI. CDR3 DNA: TGTGCCAGCTCACCAACGGACAGGAATGGCCCCTACGAGCAGTACTTC. Translated, it gives CASSPTDRNGPYEQYF.

The J gene is TRBJ2-7, the V gene TRBV5-6, with D perhaps TRBD2 (7 bases). Germline V lookup: CDR1 SGHDT, CDR2 YYEEEE. The CDR3 spans 16 residues. V was pared by 4 bases and J by 2 bases, with 19 bases between. The CDR3 here is CASSPEGGEVTYEQYF. The CDR3 coding sequence is TGTGCCAGCAGCCCCGAGGGGGGGGAGGTAACCTACGAGCAGTACTTC. The whole variable domain, filled in from reference TRBV5-6 and TRBJ2-7, reads DAGVTQSPTHLIKTRGQQVTLRCSPKSGHDTVSWYQQALGQGPQFIFQYYEEEERQRGNFPDRFSGHQFPNYSSELNVNALLLGDSALYLCASSPEGGEVTYEQYFGPGTRLTVT.

The chain employs TRBV7-2 and TRBJ1-3; TRBD1 is a possible D gene (6 bases). Germline lookup yields CDR1 SGHTA and CDR2 FQGNSA. V was cut by 1 base and J by 2 bases, with 9 bases left in between. The CDR3 has 15 amino acids. The CDR3: CASSLEGVAGNTIYF. The DNA of the CDR3 is TGTGCCAGCAGCTTAGAGGGGGTAGCTGGAAACACCATATATTTT.

The rearrangement joins TRBV6-6 to TRBJ2-7, with D maybe TRBD2 (6 bases). V was pared by 6 bases and J by 2 bases, with 11 bases between. This CDR3 region has 13 residues. Germline CDR1 and CDR2: MNHNY and SVGAGI (reference sequence). DNA for the CDR3: TGTGCCAGCAGCCTGACGGGAGCCTACGAGCAGTACTTC. Translating gives CASSLTGAYEQYF.

The V gene is TRBV9, the J gene TRBJ2-1, with 15 nucleotides matching TRBD2. J gave up 3 bases and V 4 bases, and 8 bases lay outside the gene matches. This CDR3 comprises 18 residues. Germline assignment: CDR1 SGDLS and CDR2 YYNGEE. The CDR3: CASSPRTSGRAFYNEQFF. The DNA for the CDR3 is TGTGCCAGCAGCCCTCGGACTAGCGGGAGGGCCTTCTACAATGAGCAGTTCTTC.

V usage is TRBV27 and J usage is TRBJ2-7, with TRBD1 matching over 9 bases. Trimming at V came to 3 bases and at J to 6 bases, leaving 12 bases not matched to a gene. Germline values: CDR1 MNHEY, CDR2 SMNVEV (reference sequence). CDR3 size: 16 residues. In nucleotides, the CDR3 is TGTGCCAGCAGTTTCCTGACCGGGACAGGGTCTCCCGAGCAGTACTTC. Amino acid sequence: CASSFLTGTGSPEQYF.

The chain couples TRBV4-1 to TRBJ2-3; 7 bases are a match to TRBD1. The CDR3 covers 15 residues. J lost 6 bases, V lost 0 bases, and 6 bases had no gene match. Germline V gene data show CDR1 as MGHRA and CDR2 as YSYEKL. CDR3: CASSQEGDRADTQYF. CDR3 nucleotide sequence: TGCGCCAGCAGCCAAGAAGGGGACAGAGCCGATACGCAGTATTTT.

The V gene is TRBV7-6, the J gene TRBJ2-7; 8 nucleotides agree with TRBD1. CDR1 is SGHVS and CDR2 is FNYEAQ in the germline V gene. The CDR3 contains 16 residues. The junction had 10 bases not matched to a gene; V was cut back by 5 bases and J by 1 base. This CDR3 reads CASSPQGRGRSYEQYF. The DNA for the CDR3 is TGTGCCAGCAGCCCACAGGGCAGGGGGCGATCCTACGAGCAGTACTTC.

V usage is TRBV10-3 and J usage is TRBJ2-3; possibly TRBD1 for D (6 bases). The CDR3 covers 13 residues. V was cut by 6 bases and J by 4 bases, with 11 bases left in between. From germline, CDR1 is ENHRY and CDR2 SYGVKD. CDR3 protein: CAIRAGDSDTQYF. Written as DNA, the CDR3 is TGTGCCATCAGGGCAGGGGATTCAGATACGCAGTATTTT.

The chain joins TRBV5-1 to TRBJ1-2; no reliable D call. Germline V CDR1 and CDR2: SGHRS, YFSETQ. Trimming took off 7 bases at V and 1 base at J, with 8 bases between the two ends. The CDR3 runs 12 residues. Here the CDR3 reads CASRSGNYGYTF. As DNA, the CDR3 is TGCGCCAGCCGATCCGGTAACTATGGCTACACCTTC.

This rearrangement joins TRBV6-5 to TRBJ2-7; D not resolved. Germline V gene data show CDR1 as MNHEY and CDR2 as SVGAGI. V lost 4 bases and J lost 6, with 10 bases in between. This CDR3 has 12 residues. CDR3 DNA sequence: TGTGCCAGCAGTTTTTCTACGGGCGAGCAGTACTTC. This translates into CASSFSTGEQYF.

The chain is built from TRBV15 and TRBJ2-1; 9 bases are shared with TRBD2. Trimming at V came to 0 bases and at J to 9 bases, leaving 0 bases not matched to a gene. CDR1 and CDR2 from the germline V gene are LNHNV and YYDKDF (reference sequence). The CDR3 is 13 amino acids. The CDR3 reads CATSRDSGGEQFF. Written as DNA, the CDR3 is TGTGCCACCAGCAGAGATAGCGGGGGTGAGCAGTTCTTC.

The V call is TRBV25-1, the J call TRBJ2-7; TRBD1 matches at 7 bases. Germline lookup yields CDR1 MGHDK and CDR2 SYGVNS. J gave up 5 bases and V 2 bases, and 6 bases lay outside the gene matches. There are 14 residues in the CDR3. Here the CDR3 DNA reads TGTGCCAGCAGTGAAGGCAGGACAGGAGACGAGCAGTACTTC. It encodes CASSEGRTGDEQYF.

The genes are TRBV21-1 and TRBJ2-5; the D call in the table, TRBD2, was not verified against the DNA. TRBV21-1 is a known pseudogene. The CDR3 contains 12 residues. In nucleotides, the CDR3 is TGTGCCAGCAGCAAAAGCGAGTGGTCCCAGTACTTC. Translation gives CASSKSEWSQYF.

V and J are TRBV6-1 and TRBJ1-5; no definite D call. V lost 7 bases, J lost 10 bases, and 17 bases lay in between. The germline V gene has CDR1 MNHNS and CDR2 SASEGT. CDR3 size: 13 residues. The DNA of the CDR3 is TGTGCCAGCACCATGACGCGAGAGGGACCCCAGCATTTT. This gives the protein CASTMTREGPQHF.

The chain links TRBV7-4 to TRBJ1-4; 7 positions match TRBD1. This CDR3 comprises 14 residues. The germline CDR1 and CDR2 sequences are SGHVT and SQSDAQ. V shed 3 bases and J 8 bases; nucleotides not matched to a gene: 6. The CDR3, as DNA: TGTGCCAGCAGCTTGCAGGGGGGATGGGAAAAACTGTTTTTT. Translated, it gives CASSLQGGWEKLFF.

This chain joins TRBV7-3 and TRBJ1-2; TRBD1 matches at 10 bases. This CDR3 contains 16 residues. From germline, CDR1 is SGHTA and CDR2 FQGTGA. J lost 8 bases, V lost 5 bases, and 14 bases had no gene match. CDR3 region: CASSPTGTGAIEGYTF. The CDR3 nucleotides read TGTGCCAGCAGCCCCACGGGGACAGGGGCGATTGAAGGCTACACCTTC.

The rearrangement links TRBV19 to TRBJ1-2; possibly TRBD1 for D (5 bases). CDR1 and CDR2 from the germline V gene are LNHDA and SQIVND (reference sequence). Trimming removed 2 bases from V and 1 base from J, with 11 bases in between. The CDR3 spans 15 residues. Here the CDR3 reads CASSISGLLNYGYTF. The CDR3 DNA is TGTGCCAGTAGTATATCGGGACTCCTTAACTATGGCTACACCTTC. Filled out from reference TRBV19 and TRBJ1-2, the complete variable domain reads DGGITQSPKYLFRKEGQNVTLSCEQNLNHDAMYWYRQDPGQGLRLIYYSQIVNDFQKGDIAEGYSVSREKKESFPLTVTSAQKNPTAFYLCASSISGLLNYGYTFGSGTRLTVV.

The V and J genes are TRBV7-3 and TRBJ2-7; 7 bases match TRBD1. With V trimmed by 0 bases and J by 0 bases, 5 bases remained unmatched. This CDR3 has 16 amino acids. Germline V lookup: CDR1 SGHTA, CDR2 FQGTGA. The chain's CDR3 is CASSLTGDSLSYEQYF. In nucleotides, the CDR3 is TGTGCCAGCAGCTTAACGGGGGACAGCCTCTCCTACGAGCAGTACTTC. Full variable domain (missing parts from reference TRBV7-3 and TRBJ2-7): GAGVSQTPSNKVTEKGKYVELRCDPISGHTALYWYRQSLGQGPEFLIYFQGTGAADDSGLPNDRFFAVRPEGSVSTLKIQRTERGDSAVYLCASSLTGDSLSYEQYFGPGTRLTVT.

V and J are TRBV27 and TRBJ2-3; D remains ambiguous. The CDR3 spans 15 residues. Trimming left V 2 bases short and J 0 bases short, with 9 bases between. Germline V lookup: CDR1 MNHEY, CDR2 SMNVEV (reference sequence). CDR3 sequence reads: CASSLGVPSTDTQYF. In DNA form, the CDR3 reads TGTGCCAGCAGTTTAGGAGTACCTAGCACAGATACGCAGTATTTT.

The chain uses TRBV9 and TRBJ2-3, with D possibly being TRBD2 (5 bases). Germline values: CDR1 SGDLS, CDR2 YYNGEE. This CDR3 has 15 amino acids. V lost 0 bases, J lost 2 bases, and 10 bases lay in between. This chain's CDR3 is CASSVEGDYTDTQYF. CDR3 in DNA: TGTGCCAGCAGCGTAGAGGGAGACTACACAGATACGCAGTATTTT.

This clone turned up a few times. The V gene is TRBV29-1, the J gene TRBJ1-1, with D tentatively TRBD1 (6 bases). The germline CDR1 and CDR2 sequences are SQVTM and ANQGSEA. Trimming removed 7 bases from V and 5 bases from J, with 14 bases in between. There are 12 residues in the CDR3. This CDR3 is CSALKGETEAFF. DNA of the CDR3: TGCAGCGCCCTCAAGGGGGAAACTGAAGCTTTCTTT.